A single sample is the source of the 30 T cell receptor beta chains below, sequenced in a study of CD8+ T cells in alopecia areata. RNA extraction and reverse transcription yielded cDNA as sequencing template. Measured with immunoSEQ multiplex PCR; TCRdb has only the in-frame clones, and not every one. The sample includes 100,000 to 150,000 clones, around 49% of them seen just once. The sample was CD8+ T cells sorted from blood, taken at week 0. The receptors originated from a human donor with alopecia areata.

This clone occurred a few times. The CDR3 DNA follows: TGCGCCAGCAGCCAAGTTTACAATGAGCAGTTCTTC. It yields the protein CASSQVYNEQFF. The chain couples TRBV4-1 to TRBJ2-1; no definite D call. Per the germline V gene, CDR1 is MGHRA and CDR2 is YSYEKL. V lost 1 base, J lost 4 bases, and 2 bases lay in between. The CDR3 totals 12 residues.

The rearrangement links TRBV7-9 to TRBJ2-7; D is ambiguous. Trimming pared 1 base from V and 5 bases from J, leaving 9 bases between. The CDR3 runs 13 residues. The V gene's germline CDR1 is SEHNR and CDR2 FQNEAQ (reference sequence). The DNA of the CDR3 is TGTGCCAGCAGCTTAGGCGCAGAAAACGAGCAGTACTTC. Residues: CASSLGAENEQYF.

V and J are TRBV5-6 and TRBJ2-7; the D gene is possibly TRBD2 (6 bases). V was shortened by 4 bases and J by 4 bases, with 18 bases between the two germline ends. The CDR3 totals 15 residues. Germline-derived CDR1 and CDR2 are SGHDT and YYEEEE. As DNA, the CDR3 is TGTGCCAGCAGCCTACGGGAGACGCCTTATTACGAGCAGTACTTC. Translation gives CASSLRETPYYEQYF.

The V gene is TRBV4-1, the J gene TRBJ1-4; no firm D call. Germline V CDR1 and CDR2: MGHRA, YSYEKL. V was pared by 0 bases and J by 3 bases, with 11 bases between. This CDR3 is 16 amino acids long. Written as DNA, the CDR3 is TGCGCCAGCAGCCAAGAGCGGTCGGATGCTAATGAAAAACTGTTTTTT. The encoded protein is CASSQERSDANEKLFF.

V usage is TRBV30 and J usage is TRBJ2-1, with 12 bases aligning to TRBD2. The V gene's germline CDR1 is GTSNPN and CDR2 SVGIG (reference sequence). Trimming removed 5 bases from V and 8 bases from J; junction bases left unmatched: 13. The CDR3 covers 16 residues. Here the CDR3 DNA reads TGTGCCTGGGGGCTGACTAGCGGGGGTTCCCACGATGAGCAGTTCTTC. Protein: CAWGLTSGGSHDEQFF.

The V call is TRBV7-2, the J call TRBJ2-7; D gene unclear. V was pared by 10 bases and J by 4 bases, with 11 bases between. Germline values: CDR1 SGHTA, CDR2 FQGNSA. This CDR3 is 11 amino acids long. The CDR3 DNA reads TGTGCCATCGAGATGGGTTACGAGCAGTACTTC. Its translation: CAIEMGYEQYF.

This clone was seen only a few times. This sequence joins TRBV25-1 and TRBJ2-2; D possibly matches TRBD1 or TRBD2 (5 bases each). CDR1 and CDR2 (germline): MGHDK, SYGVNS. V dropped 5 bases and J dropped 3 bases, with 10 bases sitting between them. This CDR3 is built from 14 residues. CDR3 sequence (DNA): TGTGCCAGCAGTCGTGGGACCTACACCGGGGAGCTGTTTTTT. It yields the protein CASSRGTYTGELFF.

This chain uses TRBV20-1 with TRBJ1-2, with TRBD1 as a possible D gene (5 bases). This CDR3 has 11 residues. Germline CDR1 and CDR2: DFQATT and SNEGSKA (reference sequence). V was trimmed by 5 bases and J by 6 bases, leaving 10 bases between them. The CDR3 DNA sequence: TGCAGTGCTCCCGGAGGGGATGGCTACACCTTC. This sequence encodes CSAPGGDGYTF.

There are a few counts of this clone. The DNA for the CDR3 is TGCAGCGTCGTTAAGGGGTCCGGCTACACCTTC. The encoded protein is CSVVKGSGYTF. The chain combines TRBV29-1 with TRBJ1-2; D may be TRBD1 (5 bases). The germline V gene has CDR1 SQVTM and CDR2 ANQGSEA. The CDR3 contains 11 residues. V dropped 6 bases and J dropped 8 bases, with 13 bases sitting between them.

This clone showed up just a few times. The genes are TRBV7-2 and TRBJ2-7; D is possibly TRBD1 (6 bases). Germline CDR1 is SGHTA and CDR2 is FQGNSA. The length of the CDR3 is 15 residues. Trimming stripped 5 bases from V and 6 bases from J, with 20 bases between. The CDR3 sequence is CASSPWVGLQGEQYF. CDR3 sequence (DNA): TGTGCCAGCAGCCCTTGGGTGGGTTTACAGGGCGAGCAGTACTTC.

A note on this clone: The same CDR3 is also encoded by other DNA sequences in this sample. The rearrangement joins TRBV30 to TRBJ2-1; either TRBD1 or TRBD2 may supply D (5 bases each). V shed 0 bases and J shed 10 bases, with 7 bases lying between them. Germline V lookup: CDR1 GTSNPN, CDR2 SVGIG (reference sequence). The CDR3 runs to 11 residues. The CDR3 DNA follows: TGTGCCTGGAGTGTAGGGACGGAGCAGTTCTTC. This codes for CAWSVGTEQFF.

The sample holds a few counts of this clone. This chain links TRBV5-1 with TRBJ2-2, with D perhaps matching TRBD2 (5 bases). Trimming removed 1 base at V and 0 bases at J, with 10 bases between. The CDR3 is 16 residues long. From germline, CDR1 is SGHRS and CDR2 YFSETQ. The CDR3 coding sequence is TGCGCCAGCAGCTTGACGGGGAGAACGAACACCGGGGAGCTGTTTTTT. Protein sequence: CASSLTGRTNTGELFF.

Here the CDR3 DNA reads TGTGCCAGCAGCCCCCACGGAATGAGGAGCACTGAAGCTTTCTTT. Translating gives CASSPHGMRSTEAFF. V is TRBV13 and J is TRBJ1-1, with no clear D. Trimming shortened V by 5 bases and J by 4 bases, and 17 bases separated the two germline ends. There are 15 residues in the CDR3. CDR1 and CDR2 from the germline V gene are PRHDT and FYEKMQ (reference sequence).

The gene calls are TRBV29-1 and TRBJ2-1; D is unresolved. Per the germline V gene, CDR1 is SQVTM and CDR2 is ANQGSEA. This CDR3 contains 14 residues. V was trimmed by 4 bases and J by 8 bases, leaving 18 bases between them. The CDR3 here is CSVVGTTVRDEQFF. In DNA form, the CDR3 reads TGCAGCGTTGTTGGCACGACCGTTCGCGATGAGCAGTTCTTC.

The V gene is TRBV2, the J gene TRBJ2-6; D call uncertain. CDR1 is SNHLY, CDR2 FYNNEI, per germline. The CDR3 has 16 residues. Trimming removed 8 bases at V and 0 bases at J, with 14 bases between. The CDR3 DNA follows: TGTGCCAGCGGTGGCAGTGTAAGCTCTGGGGCCAACGTCCTGACTTTC. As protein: CASGGSVSSGANVLTF.

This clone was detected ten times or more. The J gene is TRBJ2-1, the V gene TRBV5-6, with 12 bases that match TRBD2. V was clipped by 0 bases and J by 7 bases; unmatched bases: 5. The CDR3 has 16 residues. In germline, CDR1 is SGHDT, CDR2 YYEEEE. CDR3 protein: CASSLELAGGKNEQFF. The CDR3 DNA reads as TGTGCCAGCAGCTTGGAACTAGCGGGGGGAAAAAATGAGCAGTTCTTC.

DNA of the CDR3: TGTGCCACCAGCGGTTGGACAGGGGATGCGTCCTCCTACGAGCAGTACTTC. Translating it yields CATSGWTGDASSYEQYF. J is TRBJ2-7 and V is TRBV15; 9 bases match TRBD1. Germline-derived CDR1 and CDR2 are LNHNV and YYDKDF (reference sequence). CDR3 length: 17 amino acids. The trim removed 5 bases at V and 0 bases at J, leaving 11 bases unmatched.

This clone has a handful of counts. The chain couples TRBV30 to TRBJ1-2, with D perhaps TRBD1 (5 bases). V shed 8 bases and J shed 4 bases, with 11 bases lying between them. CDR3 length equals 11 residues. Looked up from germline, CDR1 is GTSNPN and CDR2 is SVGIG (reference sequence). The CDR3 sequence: CARDQAYGYTF. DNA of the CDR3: TGTGCCCGGGACCAGGCCTATGGCTACACCTTC.

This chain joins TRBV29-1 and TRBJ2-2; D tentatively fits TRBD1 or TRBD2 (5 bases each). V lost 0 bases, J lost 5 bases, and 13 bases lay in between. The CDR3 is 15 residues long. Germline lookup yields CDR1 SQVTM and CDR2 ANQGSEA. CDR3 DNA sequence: TGCAGCGTTGAAGAACGGGGTTGGGGGACCGGGGAGCTGTTTTTT. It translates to CSVEERGWGTGELFF.

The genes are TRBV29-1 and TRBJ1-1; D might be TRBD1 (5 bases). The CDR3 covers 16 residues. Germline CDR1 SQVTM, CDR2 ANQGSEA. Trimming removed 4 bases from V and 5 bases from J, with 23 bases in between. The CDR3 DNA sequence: TGCAGCGTTGCTACAAAACAGGATCTCCCCGGGACTGAAGCTTTCTTT. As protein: CSVATKQDLPGTEAFF. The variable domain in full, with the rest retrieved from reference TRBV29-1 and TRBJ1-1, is SAVISQKPSRDICQRGTSLTIQCQVDSQVTMMFWYRQQPGQSLTLIATANQGSEATYESGFVIDKFPISRPNLTFSTLTVSNMSPEDSSIYLCSVATKQDLPGTEAFFGQGTRLTVV.

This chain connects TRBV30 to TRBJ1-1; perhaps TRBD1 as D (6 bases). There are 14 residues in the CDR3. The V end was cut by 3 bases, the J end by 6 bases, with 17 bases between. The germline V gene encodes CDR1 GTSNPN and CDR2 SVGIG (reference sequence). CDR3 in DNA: TGTGCCTGGAGGGGGGCCACAGGCCTCGCTGAAGCTTTCTTT. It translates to CAWRGATGLAEAFF.

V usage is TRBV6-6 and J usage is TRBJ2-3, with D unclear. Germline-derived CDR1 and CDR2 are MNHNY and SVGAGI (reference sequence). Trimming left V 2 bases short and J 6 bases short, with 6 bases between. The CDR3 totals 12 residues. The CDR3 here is CASSYTGDTQYF. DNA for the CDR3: TGTGCCAGCAGTTACACCGGGGATACGCAGTATTTT.

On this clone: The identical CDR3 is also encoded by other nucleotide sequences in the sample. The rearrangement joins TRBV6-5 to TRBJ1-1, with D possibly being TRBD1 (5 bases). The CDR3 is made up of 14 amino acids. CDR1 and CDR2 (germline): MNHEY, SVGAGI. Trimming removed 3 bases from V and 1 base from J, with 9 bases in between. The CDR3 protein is CASSYSGGNTEAFF. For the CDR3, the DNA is TGTGCCAGCAGTTATAGTGGGGGGAACACTGAAGCTTTCTTT.

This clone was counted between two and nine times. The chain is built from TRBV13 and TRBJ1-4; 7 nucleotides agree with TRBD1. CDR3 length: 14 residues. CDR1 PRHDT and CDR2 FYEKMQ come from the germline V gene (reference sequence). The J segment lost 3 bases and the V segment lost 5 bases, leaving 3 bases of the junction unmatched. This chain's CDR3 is CASSPGTANEKLFF. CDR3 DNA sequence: TGTGCCAGCAGCCCCGGGACAGCTAATGAAAAACTGTTTTTT.

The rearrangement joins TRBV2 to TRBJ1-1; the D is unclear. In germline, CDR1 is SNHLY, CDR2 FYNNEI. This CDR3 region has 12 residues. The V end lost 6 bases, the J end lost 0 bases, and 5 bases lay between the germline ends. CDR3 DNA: TGTGCCAGCAGAATCATGAACACTGAAGCTTTCTTT. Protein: CASRIMNTEAFF.

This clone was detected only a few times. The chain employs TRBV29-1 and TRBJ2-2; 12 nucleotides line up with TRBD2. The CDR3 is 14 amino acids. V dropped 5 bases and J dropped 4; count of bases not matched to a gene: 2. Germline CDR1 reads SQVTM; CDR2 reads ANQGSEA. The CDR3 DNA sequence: TGCAGCGTTCTGACTAGCGGGGGCACCGGGGAGCTGTTTTTT. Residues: CSVLTSGGTGELFF.

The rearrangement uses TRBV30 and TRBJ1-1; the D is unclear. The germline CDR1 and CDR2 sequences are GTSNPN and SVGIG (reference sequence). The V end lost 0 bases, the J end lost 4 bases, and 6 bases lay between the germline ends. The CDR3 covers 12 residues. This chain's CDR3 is CAWSVSLTEAFF. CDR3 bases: TGTGCCTGGAGTGTAAGTCTCACTGAAGCTTTCTTT.

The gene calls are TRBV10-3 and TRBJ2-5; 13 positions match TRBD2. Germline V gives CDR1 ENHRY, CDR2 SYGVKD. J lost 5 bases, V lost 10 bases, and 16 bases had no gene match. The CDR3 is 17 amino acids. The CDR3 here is CATRQTSGGSGWETQYF. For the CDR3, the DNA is TGTGCCACCCGGCAGACTAGCGGGGGGTCCGGTTGGGAGACCCAGTACTTC.

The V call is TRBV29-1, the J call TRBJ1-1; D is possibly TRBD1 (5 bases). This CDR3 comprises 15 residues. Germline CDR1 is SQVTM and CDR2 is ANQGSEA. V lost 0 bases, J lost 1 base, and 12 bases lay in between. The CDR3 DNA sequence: TGCAGCGTTGAAGATAGGGGTAGCGCGAACACTGAAGCTTTCTTT. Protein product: CSVEDRGSANTEAFF.

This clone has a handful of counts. The CDR3 loop reads CASSATSAPTDTQYF. The CDR3 coding sequence is TGTGCCAGCAGTGCCACTAGCGCCCCCACAGATACGCAGTATTTT. This chain connects TRBV6-4 to TRBJ2-3; 7 bases line up with TRBD2. This CDR3 is 15 amino acids long. Germline trimming cut 4 bases from V and 2 bases from J; bases unmatched to any gene: 6. The germline V gene encodes CDR1 MRHNA and CDR2 SNTAGT.